The 23 T cell receptor beta chains below were found in one sample sequenced in a study of early T cells in non-severe SARS-CoV-2 infection. TCRdb independently ran MiXCR on the 5' RACE reads; one entry per CDR3 protein. The table records tens of thousands of distinct CDR3 sequences, under 15% of them present only once. The sample comprised whole blood. The receptor source for this set is an adult who was a healthcare worker with PCR-confirmed SARS-CoV-2 infection or an uninfected control (not recorded which).

This clonotype showed up many times. The V gene is TRBV12-3 or TRBV12-4, the J gene TRBJ2-7; possibly TRBD1 or TRBD2 for D (5 bases each). Trimming removed 0 bases at V and 7 bases at J, with 13 bases between. The CDR3 spans 14 residues. This CDR3 reads CASSLAYEGREQYF. DNA for the CDR3: TGTGCCAGCAGTTTAGCTTATGAGGGGCGAGAGCAGTACTTC.

The V gene is TRBV20-1, the J gene TRBJ2-5; D is perhaps TRBD1 (6 bases). V was pared by 3 bases and J by 2 bases, with 13 bases between. Germline V gene data show CDR1 as DFQATT and CDR2 as SNEGSKA (reference sequence). The CDR3 totals 14 residues. The CDR3 region is CSARDHRGQETQYF. DNA of the CDR3: TGCAGTGCTAGGGACCATAGGGGGCAAGAGACCCAGTACTTC.

This clonotype has ten or more counts. J is TRBJ2-3 and V is TRBV6-2 or TRBV6-3, with unresolved D. Germline V lookup: CDR1 MNHEY, CDR2 SVGEGT. There are 11 residues in the CDR3. Trimming cost V 2 bases and J 4 bases, with 1 base left between them. The CDR3 DNA sequence: TGTGCCAGCAGTTACCCAGATACGCAGTATTTT. Its translation is CASSYPDTQYF.

This clonotype was detected only a few times. The chain employs TRBV18 and TRBJ2-5; TRBD1 matches 8 bases. Germline CDR1 KGHSH, CDR2 LQKENI. The V segment lost 3 bases and the J segment 5 bases; nucleotides outside the gene matches: 8. This CDR3 is built from 15 residues. As DNA, the CDR3 is TGTGCCAGCTCACCTAAGACAGGGGTAGGGGAGACCCAGTACTTC. Residues: CASSPKTGVGETQYF.

This clonotype was seen only a few times. The V call is TRBV20-1, the J call TRBJ2-5; 8 nucleotides line up with TRBD1. CDR3 size: 14 residues. Germline V lookup: CDR1 DFQATT, CDR2 SNEGSKA (reference sequence). V shed 5 bases, J shed 0 bases, and the junction held 5 bases outside the gene matches. The CDR3 reads CSAPTGAHQETQYF. The CDR3, as DNA: TGCAGTGCTCCGACAGGGGCGCACCAAGAGACCCAGTACTTC.

The rearrangement links TRBV27 to TRBJ1-2; 8 bases are shared with TRBD1. CDR1 is MNHEY, CDR2 SMNVEV, per germline (reference sequence). V shed 3 bases, J shed 0 bases, and the junction held 9 bases outside the gene matches. The CDR3 has 17 amino acids. Written as DNA, the CDR3 is TGTGCCAGCAGTTTTCGCACCGGGACAGGAACTAACTATGGCTACACCTTC. Residues: CASSFRTGTGTNYGYTF.

Many counts were recorded for this clonotype. V usage is TRBV28 and J usage is TRBJ2-3; TRBD1 matches 7 bases. There are 17 residues in the CDR3. V shed 5 bases, J shed 6 bases, and the junction held 17 bases outside the gene matches. The germline V gene encodes CDR1 MDHEN and CDR2 SYDVKM. The CDR3 reads CASSLLSTGFPTDTQYF. CDR3 coding DNA: TGTGCCAGCAGTCTCCTGTCGACAGGGTTTCCCACGGATACGCAGTATTTT. The full variable domain, rest sourced from reference TRBV28 and TRBJ2-3, is DVKVTQSSRYLVKRTGEKVFLECVQDMDHENMFWYRQDPGLGLRLIYFSYDVKMKEKGDIPEGYSVSREKKERFSLILESASTNQTSMYLCASSLLSTGFPTDTQYFGPGTRLTVL.

This clonotype appeared a few times. This sequence joins TRBV29-1 and TRBJ1-1, with D possibly being TRBD1 (6 bases). V lost 3 bases, J lost 3 bases, and 14 bases lay in between. The CDR3 is 14 residues long. The germline CDR1 and CDR2 sequences are SQVTM and ANQGSEA. CDR3 loop: CSVDGARGDTEAFF. As DNA, the CDR3 is TGCAGCGTTGATGGGGCCAGGGGCGACACTGAAGCTTTCTTT.

This clonotype was detected a few times. This sequence joins TRBV7-9 and TRBJ2-7, with D possibly matching TRBD2 (6 bases). The CDR3 spans 14 residues. Germline V gives CDR1 SEHNR, CDR2 FQNEAQ (reference sequence). V was clipped by 3 bases and J by 3 bases, with 12 bases between them. CDR3 region: CASSLAGRNYEQYF. DNA for the CDR3: TGTGCCAGCAGCTTGGCAGGGAGGAACTACGAGCAGTACTTC.

This clonotype was seen more than once but under ten times. J is TRBJ2-3 and V is TRBV6-2 or TRBV6-3; possibly TRBD1 or TRBD2 for D (5 bases each). CDR3 length: 16 amino acids. The germline V gene encodes CDR1 MNHEY and CDR2 SVGEGT. V lost 2 bases to trimming and J lost 3 bases, with 15 bases between them. The CDR3, as DNA: TGTGCCAGCAGTTACCGGGACCTCTCGGAAACAGATACGCAGTATTTT. Its protein product is CASSYRDLSETDTQYF.

This clonotype has just a few counts. This chain links TRBV11-2 with TRBJ2-5, with TRBD1 as a possible D gene (6 bases). Germline-derived CDR1 and CDR2 are SGHAT and FQNNGV. The V end lost 5 bases, the J end lost 0 bases, and 10 bases lay between the germline ends. CDR3 size: 14 residues. CDR3 sequence reads: CASSVGQNQETQYF. The DNA of the CDR3 is TGTGCCAGCAGCGTAGGACAGAACCAAGAGACCCAGTACTTC. Filled out from reference TRBV11-2 and TRBJ2-5, the complete variable domain reads EAGVAQSPRYKIIEKRQSVAFWCNPISGHATLYWYQQILGQGPKLLIQFQNNGVVDDSQLPKDRFSAERLKGVDSTLKIQPAKLEDSAVYLCASSVGQNQETQYFGPGTRLLVL.

V gene TRBV3-1 combines with J gene TRBJ2-1; 12 nucleotides line up with TRBD2. The CDR3 consists of 16 residues. The germline V gene encodes CDR1 LGHDT and CDR2 YNNKEL (reference sequence). The ends lost 3 bases at V and 2 bases at J; junction bases unmatched: 2. The CDR3 reads CASSHLAGGTYNEQFF. The CDR3 nucleotides read TGTGCCAGCAGCCATCTAGCGGGGGGGACCTACAATGAGCAGTTCTTC.

There are a few counts of this clonotype. The J gene is TRBJ2-7, the V gene TRBV10-1; 7 bases align to TRBD1. Germline CDR1 reads WNHNN; CDR2 reads SYGVQD (reference sequence). The length of the CDR3 is 15 residues. With V trimmed by 0 bases and J by 4 bases, 6 bases remained unmatched. The CDR3 DNA is TGCGCCAGCAGTGAGTCTGGGACAGCCATTTACGAGCAGTACTTC. Translation: CASSESGTAIYEQYF.

This clonotype was picked up many times. The V call is TRBV29-1, the J call TRBJ2-5; D ambiguous. The germline gives CDR1 SQVTM, CDR2 ANQGSEA. The CDR3 is 14 amino acids. Deletions cut 4 bases from V and 0 bases from J, with 12 bases between. DNA for the CDR3: TGCAGCGTTGTATACCAGACGTACCAAGAGACCCAGTACTTC. It specifies CSVVYQTYQETQYF.

The chain couples TRBV20-1 to TRBJ1-4; D is unresolved. Germline values: CDR1 DFQATT, CDR2 SNEGSKA (reference sequence). The V end lost 2 bases, the J end lost 5 bases, and 9 bases lay between the germline ends. The CDR3 sequence is 13 residues long. CDR3 nucleotide sequence: TGCAGTGCTAGACGGGGAACGAATGAAAAACTGTTTTTT. Translated: CSARRGTNEKLFF.

The chain joins TRBV6-1 to TRBJ2-7; perhaps TRBD2 as D (6 bases). CDR1 and CDR2 from the germline V gene are MNHNS and SASEGT. The V and J ends lost 10 bases and 0 bases respectively, with 13 bases between them. This CDR3 region has 13 residues. The CDR3 sequence is CANSRELSYEQYF. The CDR3 nucleotides read TGTGCCAATTCCCGGGAGCTCTCCTACGAGCAGTACTTC.

V usage is TRBV7-9 and J usage is TRBJ2-1, with D uncertain. Between the trimmed V and J ends, which lost 1 base and 4 bases, there was a span of 8 bases. The V gene's germline CDR1 is SEHNR and CDR2 FQNEAQ (reference sequence). The CDR3 extends over 14 amino acids. The CDR3 nucleotides read TGTGCCAGCAGCTTAGACGCGGAATACAATGAGCAGTTCTTC. Residues: CASSLDAEYNEQFF.

The sample holds a few counts of this clonotype. V gene TRBV4-3 combines with J gene TRBJ1-2; TRBD1 agrees at 8 bases. CDR3 length equals 14 residues. Germline trimming cut 4 bases from V and 4 bases from J; bases unmatched to any gene: 5. Per germline, CDR1 LGHNA and CDR2 YSLEER. Written as DNA, the CDR3 is TGCGCCAGCAGCCTCGGACAGGGCGGCTATGGCTACACCTTC. It is translated as CASSLGQGGYGYTF.

In this sample, this clonotype turned up many times. V is TRBV28 and J is TRBJ2-2; TRBD2 agrees at 12 bases. The CDR3 totals 17 residues. V lost 3 bases to trimming and J lost 8 bases; unmatched junction nucleotides: 10. CDR1 is MDHEN, CDR2 SYDVKM, per germline. This CDR3 reads CASSFWNLAGGPGELFF. The CDR3 DNA follows: TGTGCCAGCAGTTTTTGGAATCTAGCGGGAGGGCCAGGGGAGCTGTTTTTT.

This clonotype was picked up many times. The chain combines TRBV6-1 with TRBJ1-1, with a weak D call TRBD1 (6 bases). This CDR3 is 11 amino acids long. Deletions cut 8 bases from V and 9 bases from J, with 13 bases between. CDR1 is MNHNS, CDR2 SASEGT, per germline. CDR3 loop: CASLGAWQAFF. The CDR3 region has the DNA TGTGCCAGCTTGGGGGCGTGGCAAGCTTTCTTT.

The rearrangement joins TRBV20-1 to TRBJ2-2; the match to TRBD2 covers 10 bases. From germline, CDR1 is DFQATT and CDR2 SNEGSKA (reference sequence). J gave up 1 base and V 6 bases, and 5 bases lay outside the gene matches. CDR3 length: 15 residues. The CDR3 spells CSAFGLAVNTGELFF. CDR3 in DNA: TGCAGTGCCTTCGGACTAGCGGTGAACACCGGGGAGCTGTTTTTT.

The chain is built from TRBV5-1 and TRBJ2-2; D is ambiguous. Germline values: CDR1 SGHRS, CDR2 YFSETQ. This CDR3 has 14 amino acids. V was clipped by 0 bases and J by 4 bases, with 7 bases between them. CDR3 protein: CASSLGHLTGELFF. The CDR3 DNA sequence: TGCGCCAGCAGCTTGGGTCACCTCACCGGGGAGCTGTTTTTT.

CDR3 amino acids: CASSLTVSSEQFF. The CDR3 region has the DNA TGCGCCAGCAGCCTGACAGTATCTAGTGAGCAGTTCTTC. The chain combines TRBV5-1 with TRBJ2-1; a weak D match, TRBD1 (5 bases). Germline V CDR1 and CDR2: SGHRS, YFSETQ. V shed 4 bases and J shed 9 bases, with 14 bases lying between them. The CDR3 is 13 residues long.